This T cell receptor beta chain was captured by sequencing in a study of shared clonotypes between healthy human individuals. Study at large: Aged 18 to 49, the donors were a couple of women and a few men. Broader study findings: Naive CD4 clonotypes were shared across a few donors at 5% to 6%. Researchers found naive subsets generally carried larger estimated richness than memory subsets.

The ends were cut back, 4 bases at V and 5 bases at J, with 7 bases in the middle. This CDR3 is built from 11 residues. Germline CDR1 reads SQVTM; CDR2 reads ANQGSEA. Measured with immunoSEQ multiplex PCR; TCRdb has only the in-frame clones, and not every one. The data contain some 900,000 clones, more than 75% of them singletons. About this clone: Its target is not known.

Healthy adults negative for HIV, lacking recent acute infections or vaccinations, served as donors. The sequence was obtained from a man between 18 and 29 years old in good health. Source material: memory CD4+ T cells sorted from blood. Subset in this sample: CD45RA-negative fraction. V is TRBV29-1 and J is TRBJ2-3; D is unclear. The CDR3 is CSVGDQDTQYF. CDR3 nucleotide sequence: TGCAGCGTTGGGGATCAAGATACGCAGTATTTT.